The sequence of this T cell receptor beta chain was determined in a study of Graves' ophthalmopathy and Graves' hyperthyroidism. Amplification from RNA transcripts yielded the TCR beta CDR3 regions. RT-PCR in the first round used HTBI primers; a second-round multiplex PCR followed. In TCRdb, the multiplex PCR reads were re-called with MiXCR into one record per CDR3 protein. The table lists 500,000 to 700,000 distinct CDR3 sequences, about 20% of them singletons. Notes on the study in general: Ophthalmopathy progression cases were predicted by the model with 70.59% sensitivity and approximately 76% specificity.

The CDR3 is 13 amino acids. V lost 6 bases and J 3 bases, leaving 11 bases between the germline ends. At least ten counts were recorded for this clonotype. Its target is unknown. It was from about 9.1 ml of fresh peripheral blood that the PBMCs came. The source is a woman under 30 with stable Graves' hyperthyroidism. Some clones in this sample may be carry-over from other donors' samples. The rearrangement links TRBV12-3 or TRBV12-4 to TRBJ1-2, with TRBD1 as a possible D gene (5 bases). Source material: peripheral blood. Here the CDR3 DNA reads TGTGCCAGCAGGTTCAGGGCGGACTATGGCTACACCTTC. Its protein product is CASRFRADYGYTF.